The clone carrying this T cell receptor beta chain was seen many times. These data come from a study of early T cells in non-severe SARS-CoV-2 infection. Trimming took 3 bases from V and 5 from J, leaving 11 bases between them. CDR1 SGHTA and CDR2 FQGTGA come from the germline V gene. This CDR3 contains 13 residues. Via MiXCR, TCRdb re-called the 5' RACE reads, giving one row per CDR3 protein. The data show 20,000 to 25,000 distinct CDR3 sequences, 4.5% to 5% seen once. The chain couples TRBV7-3 to TRBJ2-7, with unresolved D. The origin of this receptor is an adult who was a healthcare worker with PCR-confirmed SARS-CoV-2 infection or an uninfected control (not recorded which). Sequencing was carried out using whole blood. The chain's CDR3 is CASSFSAYDEQYF. The CDR3 DNA is TGTGCCAGCAGCTTTTCCGCCTACGACGAGCAGTACTTC.